The table lists the clone carrying this TCR beta chain with many counts. Its specificity is unknown. This sample was included in a study of T-cell reconstitution after alpha-beta-depleted transplantation in children. Whole-study results and caveats: Alpha-beta T cells about two months after transplant reportedly derived from several hundred expanded graft clones.

During its preparation, the TCRbeta library received unique molecular identifiers. TCRdb recomputed calls from the PCR reads with MiXCR, one row per CDR3 protein. The repertoire holds fewer than 700,000 distinct CDR3 sequences, with 10% to 15% as singletons. The CDR3 loop spans 16 amino acids. CDR1 and CDR2 from the germline V gene are MDHEN and SYDVKM. V gave up 4 bases and J gave up 1 base, with 14 bases separating them. This chain joins TRBV28 and TRBJ2-4; D is perhaps TRBD2 (6 bases). Specimen: PBMCs, mostly from graft donor cells, collected 360 days after TCRalphabeta/CD19-depleted stem cell transplant. The TCR comes from a male patient younger than 18 who had a stem cell transplant for acute myeloid leukemia, so the T cells may come from the graft donor. The CDR3 here is CASSSPSGVAKNIQYF. The CDR3 DNA follows: TGTGCCAGCAGTTCCCCGTCGGGGGTTGCCAAAAACATTCAGTACTTC.